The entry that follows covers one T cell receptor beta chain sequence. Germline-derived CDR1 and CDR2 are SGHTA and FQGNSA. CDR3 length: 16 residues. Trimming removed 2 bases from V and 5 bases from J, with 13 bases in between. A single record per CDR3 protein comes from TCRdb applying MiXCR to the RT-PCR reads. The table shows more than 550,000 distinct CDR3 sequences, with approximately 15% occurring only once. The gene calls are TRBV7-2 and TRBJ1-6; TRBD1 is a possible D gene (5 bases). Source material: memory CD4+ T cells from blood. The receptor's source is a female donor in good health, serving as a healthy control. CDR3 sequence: CASSLRGGRDNSPLHF. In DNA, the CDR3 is TGTGCCAGCAGCTTAAGGGGCGGCAGGGATAATTCACCCCTCCACTTT.